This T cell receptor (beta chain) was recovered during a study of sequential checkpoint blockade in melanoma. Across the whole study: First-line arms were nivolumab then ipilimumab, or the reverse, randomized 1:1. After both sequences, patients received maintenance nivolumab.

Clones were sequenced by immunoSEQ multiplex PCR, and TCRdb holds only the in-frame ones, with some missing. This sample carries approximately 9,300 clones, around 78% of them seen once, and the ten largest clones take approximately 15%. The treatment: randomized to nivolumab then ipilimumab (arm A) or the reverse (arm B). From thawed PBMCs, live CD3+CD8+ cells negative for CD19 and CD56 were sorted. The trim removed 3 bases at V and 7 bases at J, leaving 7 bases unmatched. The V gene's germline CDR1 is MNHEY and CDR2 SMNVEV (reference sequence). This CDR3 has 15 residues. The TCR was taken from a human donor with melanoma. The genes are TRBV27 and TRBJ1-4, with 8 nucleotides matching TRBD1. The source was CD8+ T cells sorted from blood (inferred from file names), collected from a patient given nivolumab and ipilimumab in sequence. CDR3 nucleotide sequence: TGTGCCAGCAGTTTCGGACAGGGTGGAAGTGAAAAACTGTTTTTT. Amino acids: CASSFGQGGSEKLFF.